The source of this TCR beta chain is a study of blood T cell repertoires in COVID-19. V was shortened by 3 bases and J by 2 bases, with 7 bases between the two germline ends. The CDR3 runs 13 residues. Germline CDR1 and CDR2: LNHDA and SQIVND (reference sequence). Source study methods: Estimated nucleated cell counts came from reference gene primer amplification. Clones were read by immunoSEQ multiplex PCR, and TCRdb kept only the in-frame ones, dropping some. The V and J calls and clone size are taken from that table; D and trimming were inferred from the DNA. The sample holds about 68,000 clones, roughly 90% seen once.

Sequences were obtained from peripheral blood. The rearrangement joins TRBV19 to TRBJ1-2; D is undetermined. The clonotype was recovered from a human donor in a cohort sampled during active COVID-19. The CDR3 DNA sequence: TGTGCCAGTAGTATTGAGGTAAACTATGGCTACACCTTC. It yields the protein CASSIEVNYGYTF.